Shown below are 10 T cell receptor beta chains from a single sample sequenced in a study of follicular helper T cells after annual influenza vaccination. Time point in this sample: 2015-2016 season, pre-vaccination. Here immunoSEQ multiplex PCR was the method, and the copy in TCRdb shows in-frame clones only, minus some. The data hold 4,500 to 7,000 clones, with 70% to 90% observed a single time. The sample consisted of CXCR5+ CD38- circulating T follicular helper cells from blood, taken on the day of influenza vaccination. Subset meaning: circulating Tfh, non-naive CD4+CXCR5+PD-1+ (ICOS+CD38+ or ICOS-CD38-). The receptors stem from an adult who received the influenza vaccine.

The rearrangement joins TRBV7-8 to TRBJ1-5, with 7 positions matching TRBD1. Trimming removed 1 base from V and 5 bases from J; junction bases left unmatched: 2. The CDR3 length is 14 residues. Germline V gene lookup returns CDR1 SGHVS and CDR2 FQNEAQ. CDR3 nucleotide sequence: TGTGCCAGCAGCTTAGGAGGGGGCTATCAGCCCCAGCATTTT. Protein product: CASSLGGGYQPQHF.

V usage is TRBV7-2 and J usage is TRBJ2-7; 9 nucleotides line up with TRBD1. The CDR3 is 16 residues long. The trim removed 4 bases at V and 6 bases at J, leaving 13 bases unmatched. Germline V CDR1 and CDR2: SGHTA, FQGNSA. The CDR3 DNA follows: TGTGCCAGCAGCTCTACCCTTCCGGGACAGGGAGGCGAGCAGTACTTC. As protein: CASSSTLPGQGGEQYF.

V is TRBV5-5 and J is TRBJ2-1; 14 bases map to TRBD2. From germline, CDR1 is SGHKS and CDR2 YYEKEE (reference sequence). The CDR3 is 20 residues long. The trim removed 4 bases at V and 2 bases at J, leaving 14 bases unmatched. CDR3 sequence: CASSRRPGLAGEGAYNEQFF. The CDR3 nucleotides are TGTGCCAGCAGCAGAAGACCGGGACTAGCGGGAGAGGGGGCCTACAATGAGCAGTTCTTC.

On this clone itself: At one boundary the junction diverges from the germline segment, which might be a read error. This chain links TRBV9 with TRBJ1-1; TRBD1 is a possible D gene (6 bases). Germline CDR1 and CDR2: SGDLS and YYNGEE. The CDR3 spans 14 residues. CDR3 coding DNA: TGCGCCAGCAGCGTAGAGGGGGGGGGCCCGCAGGCTTTCTTT. Its protein product is CASSVEGGGPQAFF.

The chain combines TRBV28 with TRBJ2-3; perhaps TRBD2 as D (6 bases). The CDR3 spans 19 residues. Germline V CDR1 and CDR2: MDHEN, SYDVKM. The V and J ends lost 1 base and 2 bases respectively, with 22 bases between them. CDR3 DNA: TGTGCCAGCAGTTTATTTCTGCGGGGCCGATATACCAACACAGATACGCAGTATTTT. Translation gives CASSLFLRGRYTNTDTQYF.

The J gene is TRBJ1-1, the V gene TRBV7-9, with D unresolved. The CDR3 contains 14 residues. Trimming removed 1 base at V and 7 bases at J, with 13 bases between. CDR1 and CDR2 from the germline V gene are SEHNR and FQNEAQ (reference sequence). In DNA form, the CDR3 reads TGTGCCAGCAGCTTAGACGGATTCCTGGGTGAAGCTTTCTTT. This translates into CASSLDGFLGEAFF.

This chain connects TRBV7-9 to TRBJ2-7; 8 bases align to TRBD2. This CDR3 comprises 16 residues. J lost 8 bases, V lost 1 base, and 13 bases had no gene match. Germline CDR1 is SEHNR and CDR2 is FQNEAQ (reference sequence). The CDR3 bases are TGTGCCAGCAGCTTAGGCGGCGGGGGGCTTCAGGGGCAGCAGTACTTC. It is translated as CASSLGGGGLQGQQYF.

V is TRBV28 and J is TRBJ1-1; D remains ambiguous. The germline CDR1 and CDR2 sequences are MDHEN and SYDVKM. V lost 6 bases and J 2 bases, leaving 4 bases between the germline ends. CDR3 length: 11 residues. CDR3 region: CASSKNTEAFF. CDR3 coding DNA: TGTGCCAGCAGCAAAAACACTGAAGCTTTCTTT.

V and J are TRBV18 and TRBJ2-5, with 7 bases that match TRBD2. The CDR3 runs to 15 residues. Trimming cost V 4 bases and J 0 bases; bases outside gene matches: 5. Germline assignment: CDR1 KGHSH and CDR2 LQKENI. This CDR3 is CASSRRTRDQETQYF. For the CDR3, the DNA is TGTGCCAGCTCACGCCGGACTAGGGACCAAGAGACCCAGTACTTC.

The chain couples TRBV23-1 to TRBJ1-1; 7 bases map to TRBD1. TRBV23-1 is sorted into the ORF group, with uncertain function. The length of the CDR3 is 15 residues. V trimming: 8 bases; J trimming: 0 bases; junction bases outside the gene matches: 9. The CDR3 here is CASGPMGQLNTEAFF. The DNA for the CDR3 is TGCGCCAGCGGCCCGATGGGACAGCTGAACACTGAAGCTTTCTTT.